Listed below are T cell receptor beta chains from one sample, sequenced in a study of blood T cell repertoires in COVID-19. Clones were read by immunoSEQ multiplex PCR, and TCRdb kept only the in-frame ones, dropping some. The table lists 170,000 or so clones, 85% to 90% of them singletons, with under 0.65% in the top ten. What was sequenced was peripheral blood. The receptor set was obtained from a man aged 55 to 70 with COVID-19, enrolled during active disease. The CDR3 runs from the conserved cysteine through the conserved F or W. Each record gives: V gene, J gene, D gene, CDR3 length, clone size, CDR3 protein, CDR3 DNA. The D gene is left open where the match is weak. Size tells how often a clone was seen (once, few, many) or the class of an expanded clone, and some rows leave it out.

TRBV6-2/TRBV6-3	TRBJ2-2	TRBD2	18	NA	CASSYSVARLAIAGELFF	TGTGCCAGCAGTTACTCGGTCGCGAGACTAGCAATTGCCGGAGAGCTGTTTTTT
TRBV7-2	TRBJ1-3	NA	14	NA	CASSPTGSGNTIYF	TGTGCCAGCAGCCCTACAGGCTCTGGAAACACCATATATTTT
TRBV13	TRBJ2-3	NA	16	NA	CASSLGSLIATDTQYF	TGTGCCAGCAGCTTAGGGTCCCTGATAGCTACAGATACGCAGTATTTT
TRBV7-8	TRBJ2-7	TRBD1	14	NA	CASSARGPLDEQYF	TGTGCCAGCAGCGCTAGGGGGCCCTTGGACGAGCAGTACTTC
TRBV13	TRBJ2-3	TRBD1	14	few	CASSLGQGAVTQYF	TGTGCCAGCAGCTTGGGACAGGGGGCAGTTACGCAGTATTTT
TRBV30	TRBJ1-2	NA	12	NA	CARDRQGEGYTF	TGTGCCCGGGACCGCCAAGGGGAAGGCTACACCTTC
TRBV18	TRBJ1-5	NA	15	NA	CASSPDQAGNQPQHF	TGTGCCAGCTCACCAGACCAGGCTGGCAATCAGCCCCAGCATTTT
TRBV13	TRBJ1-2	NA	11	NA	CASSLRAGTTF	TGTGCCAGCAGCTTAAGAGCGGGGACAACCTTC
TRBV11-3	TRBJ2-1	NA	12	NA	CASSLFGDEQFF	TGTGCCAGCAGCTTATTTGGAGATGAGCAGTTCTTC
TRBV3-1/TRBV3-2	TRBJ1-6	TRBD1	15	NA	CASGLGQAIGSPLHF	TGTGCCAGCGGGCTGGGACAGGCGATAGGGTCACCCCTCCACTTT
TRBV28	TRBJ2-5	NA	13	NA	CASSFPPLETQYF	TGTGCCAGCAGTTTCCCTCCGTTGGAGACCCAGTACTTC
TRBV10-3	TRBJ2-7	NA	15	once	CAISGPSTGSYEQYF	TGTGCCATCAGTGGACCCTCGACAGGATCCTACGAGCAGTACTTC
TRBV7-2	TRBJ2-3	TRBD2	17	few	CASSLNYVLAAADTQYF	TGTGCCAGCAGCCTAAATTACGTACTAGCGGCGGCAGATACGCAGTATTTT
TRBV11-2	TRBJ1-1	NA	14	NA	CASSFEWEGTEAFF	TGTGCCAGCAGCTTCGAATGGGAGGGGACTGAAGCTTTCTTT
TRBV18	TRBJ2-5	NA	14	NA	CASSPQGLQETQYF	TGTGCCAGCTCACCACAGGGGCTCCAAGAGACCCAGTACTTC
TRBV19	TRBJ2-6	TRBD1	19	NA	CASSIFRQGENSGANVLTF	TGTGCCAGTAGTATTTTTAGACAGGGAGAGAACTCTGGGGCCAACGTCCTGACTTTC
TRBV7-2	TRBJ2-7	NA	14	NA	CASSWSRDTYEQYF	TGTGCCAGCAGCTGGTCCCGGGACACCTACGAGCAGTACTTC
TRBV7-8	TRBJ1-1	TRBD1	15	NA	CASSLDWDRGLKAFF	TGTGCCAGCAGCTTAGATTGGGACAGGGGGCTAAAAGCTTTCTTT
TRBV5-8	TRBJ2-7	NA	11	few	CASSPRYEQYF	TGTGCCAGCAGCCCTCGCTACGAGCAGTACTTC
TRBV28	TRBJ2-7	NA	14	NA	CASRGEGVAYEQYF	TGTGCCAGCAGAGGAGAGGGAGTTGCCTACGAGCAGTACTTC
TRBV7-9	TRBJ1-1	NA	17	NA	CASSSRTELAMDTEAFF	TGTGCCAGCAGCTCTAGGACGGAGCTAGCTATGGACACTGAAGCTTTCTTT
TRBV5-6	TRBJ2-1	NA	14	once	CASSGGHPLDEQFF	TGTGCCAGCAGCGGGGGACACCCCCTTGATGAGCAGTTCTTC
TRBV3-1/TRBV3-2	TRBJ2-2	TRBD2	16	few	CASSQISGSTTGELFF	TGTGCCAGCAGCCAAATTAGCGGGAGTACCACCGGGGAGCTGTTTTTT
TRBV11-3	TRBJ1-1	TRBD1	15	NA	CASSISTGAGTEAFF	TGTGCCAGCAGCATATCGACAGGGGCGGGTACTGAAGCTTTCTTT
TRBV11-2	TRBJ2-7	TRBD2	15	NA	CASSPRTSRNNEQYF	TGTGCCAGCAGCCCCAGGACTAGCAGGAACAACGAGCAGTACTTC
TRBV6-5	TRBJ1-6	NA	14	NA	CASSKDFWNSPLHF	TGTGCCAGCTCTAAGGACTTTTGGAATTCACCCCTCCACTTT
TRBV19	TRBJ1-1	NA	14	NA	CASSIQTENTEAFF	TGTGCCAGTAGTATTCAGACAGAGAACACTGAAGCTTTCTTT
TRBV7-2	TRBJ2-3	TRBD2	19	NA	CASSLAGLAGGRYTDTQYF	TGTGCCAGCAGCTTAGCTGGACTAGCGGGGGGCCGATACACAGATACGCAGTATTTT
TRBV11-3	TRBJ2-1	TRBD2	16	NA	CASSAGLAGGRNEQFF	TGTGCCAGCAGCGCCGGACTAGCGGGAGGGCGAAATGAGCAGTTCTTC
TRBV19	TRBJ1-2	TRBD1	15	NA	CASSNGATGSGGYTF	TGTGCCAGTAGCAACGGTGCGACAGGGAGTGGCGGCTACACCTTC
TRBV4-1	TRBJ1-1	NA	16	NA	CASSQDESHWNTEAFF	TGCGCCAGCAGCCAAGATGAAAGTCACTGGAACACTGAAGCTTTCTTT
TRBV25-1	TRBJ1-3	TRBD1	17	NA	CASSEYPGGSSGNTIYF	TGTGCCAGCAGTGAATACCCAGGGGGCTCCTCTGGAAACACCATATATTTT
TRBV2	TRBJ2-1	TRBD1	15	NA	CASSQDRGGYNEQFF	TGTGCCAGCAGCCAGGACAGGGGCGGGTACAATGAGCAGTTCTTC
TRBV7-2	TRBJ1-2	TRBD1	15	NA	CASSLDTQGGGGYTF	TGTGCCAGCAGCTTAGATACACAGGGGGGCGGTGGCTACACCTTC
TRBV5-3	TRBJ1-2	NA	13	NA	CARSSVDGDGYTF	TGTGCCAGAAGCTCGGTAGACGGGGATGGCTACACCTTC
TRBV4-2	TRBJ1-2	TRBD1	15	once	CASSKPGQVESGYTF	TGTGCCAGCAGCAAGCCGGGACAGGTGGAGAGCGGCTACACCTTC
TRBV19	TRBJ1-1	NA	14	NA	CASSKIPGNTEAFF	TGTGCCAGTAGTAAGATTCCGGGGAACACTGAAGCTTTCTTT
TRBV18	TRBJ1-2	NA	13	NA	CASSVDNLYGYTF	TGTGCCAGCTCAGTGGACAACCTCTATGGCTACACCTTC
TRBV28	TRBJ2-3	TRBD2	15	NA	CRAGGPSYTIDTQYF	TGTAGAGCGGGGGGACCCTCCTACACTATAGATACGCAGTATTTT
TRBV5-6	TRBJ2-7	NA	11	few	CASSLRAEQYF	TGTGCCAGCAGCCTGAGGGCCGAGCAGTACTTC
TRBV10-3	TRBJ2-2	TRBD1	18	NA	CAISESGTGRVWTGELFF	TGTGCCATCAGTGAGTCTGGGACAGGAAGGGTGTGGACCGGGGAGCTGTTTTTT
TRBV6-5	TRBJ1-2	TRBD1	14	NA	CASSLTDRGYGYTF	TGTGCCAGCAGTCTTACGGACAGGGGATATGGCTACACCTTC